Reported below is one T cell receptor beta chain. As yet, its antigen is unknown. MiXCR was run by TCRdb on the multiplex PCR reads, yielding one entry per CDR3 protein. The sample has 200,000 or so distinct CDR3 sequences, about 32% seen once. The lymph nodes were axillary draining lymph nodes from breast cancer patients. The sample is drawn from a study of breast tumors, draining lymph nodes, adjacent tissues. Broader study findings: Data fit most tumor T cells coming from lymph node, expanding in tumor. Tumor T cell lymph node origin was a supported hypothesis, not proven. Tumor TCR diversity was below lymph nodes but above nontumor tissue.

The germline gives CDR1 LNHDA, CDR2 SQIVND (reference sequence). The CDR3 is 14 residues long. With 4 bases removed from V and 3 bases from J, the gap between germline ends came to 12 bases. The receptor comes from a female donor with breast cancer. Some clones in this sample may be carry-over from other donors' samples. V gene TRBV19 combines with J gene TRBJ1-2; tentative D call: TRBD1 (6 bases). Sequences were obtained from axillary lymph node tissue. In DNA form, the CDR3 reads TGTGCCAGTAGTAGTCAGGGGTGGGACTATGGCTACACCTTC. This sequence encodes CASSSQGWDYGYTF.